This entry lists 5 T cell receptor beta chains sequenced from one sample in a study of blood T cells in healthy people across ages. For the second PCR, which ran for roughly 7 to 11 cycles, a sample-barcoded 5' primer and a J-beta primer mix were used. TCRdb re-analysed the 5' RACE reads in MiXCR, keeping a single row per CDR3 protein. The data contain about a million distinct CDR3 sequences, roughly 50% of them singletons. The sample taken for sequencing was blood. The origin of the receptors is a woman aged 55-70 years in good health.

This clonotype was counted only a few times. The genes are TRBV30 and TRBJ2-7; 10 bases map to TRBD1. CDR3 length: 15 amino acids. Germline V gene sequence: CDR1 GTSNPN, CDR2 SVGIG (reference sequence). Unmatched junction bases numbered 11, after V lost 5 bases and J lost 4 bases. The CDR3 here is CAWAFPDRGFYEQYF. CDR3 bases: TGTGCCTGGGCGTTCCCGGACAGGGGGTTTTACGAGCAGTACTTC.

The table lists this clonotype with a count of one. The chain employs TRBV20-1 and TRBJ2-1, with 11 bases that match TRBD1. The germline gives CDR1 DFQATT, CDR2 SNEGSKA (reference sequence). Germline trimming cut 0 bases from V and 0 bases from J; bases unmatched to any gene: 4. This CDR3 comprises 17 residues. The CDR3 coding sequence is TGCAGTGCTAGAGATCGCGGGACAGGGGGCTCCTACAATGAGCAGTTCTTC. The encoded protein is CSARDRGTGGSYNEQFF.

J is TRBJ2-3 and V is TRBV12-3 or TRBV12-4; 8 bases fit TRBD2. The ends lost 2 bases at V and 2 bases at J; junction bases unmatched: 6. The CDR3 totals 16 residues. The CDR3, as DNA: TGTGCCAGCAGTTTATATCTAGCGGGTCTCACAGATACGCAGTATTTT. Encoded protein: CASSLYLAGLTDTQYF.

V gene TRBV12-3 or TRBV12-4 combines with J gene TRBJ1-4, with D possibly being TRBD1 (6 bases). This CDR3 region has 15 residues. V dropped 6 bases and J dropped 0 bases, with 11 bases sitting between them. In nucleotides, the CDR3 is TGTGCCAGCAGGAAAACAGGGTCAACTAATGAAAAACTGTTTTTT. This encodes CASRKTGSTNEKLFF.

The chain couples TRBV9 to TRBJ2-1; 8 bases map to TRBD1. The DNA end is a closer match to TRBJ2-7, so the J assignment may be wrong. This CDR3 region has 16 residues. Germline V gene lookup returns CDR1 SGDLS and CDR2 YYNGEE. Written as DNA, the CDR3 is TGTGCCAGCAGCGTTGCAGGGGGCGCGGATCAACTTGAGCAGTACTTC. Translated, it gives CASSVAGGADQLEQYF.